This TCR beta chain appears in the sequencing data of a study of shared clonotypes between healthy human individuals. Assay: immunoSEQ multiplex PCR; the TCRdb copy retains only in-frame clones and omits some. The sample yields about 2.3 million clones, approximately 95% seen once. This CDR3 is 16 amino acids long. V lost 3 bases and J 1 base, leaving 15 bases between the germline ends. Germline V gene data show CDR1 as KGHSH and CDR2 as LQKENI. The receptor was isolated from a man aged 18 to 30 in good health. Some clones in this sample may be carry-over from other donors' samples. The chain is built from TRBV18 and TRBJ1-1; the D gene is possibly TRBD1 (5 bases). What was sequenced was naive CD4+ T cells from PBMCs. Subset here: CD45RA+ positively selected. This CDR3 is CASSPFFGTPNTEAFF. The CDR3 DNA follows: TGTGCCAGCTCACCCTTTTTCGGGACGCCGAACACTGAAGCTTTCTTT. Looking up the rest from reference TRBV18 and TRBJ1-1 gives the full variable domain: NAGVMQNPRHLVRRRGQEARLRCSPMKGHSHVYWYRQLPEEGLKFMVYLQKENIIDESGMPKERFSAEFPKEGPSILRIQQVVRGDSAAYFCASSPFFGTPNTEAFFGQGTRLTVV.